This section outlines one TCR beta chain sequence together with its context. Its specificity is not known. The ends were cut back, 1 base at V and 7 bases at J, with 10 bases in the middle. The CDR3 contains 13 residues. Germline V CDR1 and CDR2: MNHEY, SMNVEV (reference sequence). The sample belongs to a study of OX40 agonist ivuxolimab in advanced cancers. Clones were read by immunoSEQ multiplex PCR, and TCRdb kept only the in-frame ones, dropping some. The table shows thousands of clones, with 80% to 85% occurring only once. General study results and limits: There were also nonresponders showing low normalized T-cell clonal expansion.

Specimen: CD4+ or CD8+ T cells sorted from blood, collected in a trial of the OX40 agonist ivuxolimab. The sequence derives from an adult with an advanced solid tumor such as melanoma, head and neck, liver or kidney cancer. This chain links TRBV27 with TRBJ1-2, with D hard to call. The CDR3, as DNA: TGTGCCAGCAGTTTATATGGAGACTTTGGCTACACCTTC. It is translated as CASSLYGDFGYTF.